The clone carrying this TCR beta chain was seen only a few times. As yet, its antigen is unknown. This sample was included in a study of shared clonotypes between healthy human individuals. From germline, CDR1 is SQVTM and CDR2 ANQGSEA. CDR3 length: 13 residues. V was pared by 4 bases and J by 4 bases, with 13 bases between. Overall study results and limits: Memory subsets generally showed smaller estimated richness than naive subsets did. Of the naive CD4 clonotypes, roughly 5% were shared across a handful of donors.

Recent vaccinations or acute infections were absent in the healthy HIV-negative adult donors. TCRdb's table, derived via immunoSEQ multiplex PCR, lists solely in-frame clones and lacks some. This sample has about 2.4 million clones, with approximately 90% found just once. The V gene is TRBV29-1, the J gene TRBJ1-1; D unresolved. The receptor comes from a man between 18 and 35 years old in good health. The sample was naive CD4+ T cells sorted from blood. Subset specified: CD45RA+ positively selected. The DNA for the CDR3 is TGCAGCGTTGGTAACGCGAAGGGCACTGAAGCTTTCTTT. Its translation: CSVGNAKGTEAFF.